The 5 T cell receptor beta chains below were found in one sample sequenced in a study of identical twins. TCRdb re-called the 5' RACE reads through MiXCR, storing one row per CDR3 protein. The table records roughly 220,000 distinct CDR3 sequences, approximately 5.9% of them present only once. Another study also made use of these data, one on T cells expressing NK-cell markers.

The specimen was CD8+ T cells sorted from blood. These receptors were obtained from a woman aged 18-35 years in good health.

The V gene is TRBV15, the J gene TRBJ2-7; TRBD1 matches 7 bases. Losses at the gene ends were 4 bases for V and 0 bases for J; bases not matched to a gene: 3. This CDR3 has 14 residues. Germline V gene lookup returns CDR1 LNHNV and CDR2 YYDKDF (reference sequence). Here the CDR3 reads CATSNRDSSYEQYF. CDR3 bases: TGTGCCACCAGCAACCGGGACAGCTCCTACGAGCAGTACTTC.

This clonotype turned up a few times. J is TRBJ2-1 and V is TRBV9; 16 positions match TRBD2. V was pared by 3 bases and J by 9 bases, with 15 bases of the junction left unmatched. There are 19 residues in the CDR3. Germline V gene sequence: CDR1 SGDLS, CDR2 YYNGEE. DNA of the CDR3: TGTGCCAGCAGCGCCCTCAACCCCGGGACTAGCGGGGGGGGTGGTGAGCAGTTCTTC. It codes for CASSALNPGTSGGGGEQFF. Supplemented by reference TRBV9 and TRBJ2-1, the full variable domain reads DSGVTQTPKHLITATGQRVTLRCSPRSGDLSVYWYQQSLDQGLQFLIQYYNGEERAKGNILERFSAQQFPDLHSELNLSSLELGDSALYFCASSALNPGTSGGGGEQFFGPGTRLTVL.

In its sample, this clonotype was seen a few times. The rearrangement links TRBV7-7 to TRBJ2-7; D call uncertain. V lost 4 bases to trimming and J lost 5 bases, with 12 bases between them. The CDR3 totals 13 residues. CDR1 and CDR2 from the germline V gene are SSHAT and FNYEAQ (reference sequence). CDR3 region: CASSYGPADEQYF. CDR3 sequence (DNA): TGTGCCAGCAGCTACGGCCCGGCGGACGAGCAGTACTTC.

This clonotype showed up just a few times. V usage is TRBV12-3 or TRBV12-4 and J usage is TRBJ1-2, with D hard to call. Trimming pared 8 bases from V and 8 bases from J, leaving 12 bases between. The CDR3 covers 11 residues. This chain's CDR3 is CASGPRLGYTF. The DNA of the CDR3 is TGTGCCAGCGGCCCGAGGTTGGGCTACACCTTC.

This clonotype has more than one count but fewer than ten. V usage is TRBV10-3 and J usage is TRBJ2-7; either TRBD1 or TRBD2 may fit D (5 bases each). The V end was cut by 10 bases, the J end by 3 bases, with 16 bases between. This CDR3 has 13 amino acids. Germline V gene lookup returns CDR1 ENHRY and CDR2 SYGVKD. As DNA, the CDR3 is TGTGCCAACCGCAGGGACGTTGGCTACGAGCAGTACTTC. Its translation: CANRRDVGYEQYF.